The rows below give T cell receptor beta chains drawn from one sample of a study of blood T cell repertoires in COVID-19. Clones were sequenced by immunoSEQ multiplex PCR, and TCRdb holds only the in-frame ones, with some missing. Of about 270,000 clones listed, approximately 81% are singletons. The sample taken for sequencing was peripheral blood. The receptors stem from a woman younger than 30 with acute or convalescent COVID-19. Both conserved end residues are part of each CDR3. D genes are given only for firm matches. Clone size is shown for a subset of rows, as once, few, many or a class of expanded clone.

size: NA
D: TRBD2
J: TRBJ2-3
V: TRBV6-5
DNA: TGTGCCAGCAGACGGACTAGCGGGAATATGGATACGCAGTATTTT
CDR3: CASRRTSGNMDTQYF

size: few
D: TRBD2
J: TRBJ2-7
V: TRBV5-1
DNA: TGCGCCAGCAGCTTGGATACTAGCGGGAGGGCGTACTTC
CDR3: CASSLDTSGRAYF

size: once
D: NA
J: TRBJ1-2
V: TRBV19
DNA: TGTGCCAGTAGTATCAGGTTGGGGTCGGACAGATTCTATGGCTACACCTTC
CDR3: CASSIRLGSDRFYGYTF

size: NA
D: NA
J: TRBJ2-6
V: TRBV6-5
DNA: TGTGCCAGCAGTTACAGACGGAGCTCTGGGGCCAACGTCCTGACTTTC
CDR3: CASSYRRSSGANVLTF

size: once
D: TRBD1
J: TRBJ2-1
V: TRBV27
DNA: TGTGCCAATACGACAGGGGGCCCCTACAATGAGCAGTTCTTC
CDR3: CANTTGGPYNEQFF

size: few
D: TRBD1
J: TRBJ1-1
V: TRBV29-1
DNA: TGCAGCACCAGACAGGGGCGAACTGAAGCTTTCTTT
CDR3: CSTRQGRTEAFF

size: NA
D: TRBD1
J: TRBJ2-3
V: TRBV20-1
DNA: TGCAGTGCTAGTGGGACAGCCGGATTAAACACAGATACGCAGTATTTT
CDR3: CSASGTAGLNTDTQYF

size: once
D: NA
J: TRBJ2-1
V: TRBV7-9
DNA: TGTGCCAGCAGCTCCTGGAGGACAGCTGATATCACCTCCCCCCATGAGCAGTTCTTC
CDR3: CASSSWRTADITSPHEQFF

size: once
D: NA
J: TRBJ1-6
V: TRBV6-5
DNA: TGTGCCAGCAGTTTGGCTAATTCACCCCTCCACTTT
CDR3: CASSLANSPLHF

size: NA
D: TRBD2
J: TRBJ2-1
V: TRBV20-1
DNA: TGCAGTGCTAGTATTCCTACTAGCGGGAGTGGCTACAATGAGCAGTTCTTC
CDR3: CSASIPTSGSGYNEQFF

size: few
D: NA
J: TRBJ1-1
V: TRBV19
DNA: TGTGCCAGTGGCAGGGCGATGAACACTGAAGCTTTCTTT
CDR3: CASGRAMNTEAFF

size: once
D: TRBD1
J: TRBJ1-2
V: TRBV12-3/TRBV12-4
DNA: TGTGCCAGCAGGAAGACAGGGGATGGCTACACCTTC
CDR3: CASRKTGDGYTF

size: NA
D: TRBD1
J: TRBJ1-2
V: TRBV5-1
DNA: TGCGCCAGCAGCTCCAGGGGGCAGGATTCGTATGGCTACACCTTC
CDR3: CASSSRGQDSYGYTF

size: once
D: NA
J: TRBJ2-1
V: TRBV7-9
DNA: TGTGCCAGCAGCGATGGTCTAGTTGAGCAGTTCTTC
CDR3: CASSDGLVEQFF

size: NA
D: TRBD1
J: TRBJ2-5
V: TRBV5-8
DNA: TGTGCCAGCAGCCTTAGGACAGGGAAGGGGCAAGAGACCCAGTACTTC
CDR3: CASSLRTGKGQETQYF

size: NA
D: NA
J: TRBJ1-5
V: TRBV28
DNA: TGTGCCAGCAGGAGGGCCCGCAATCAGCCCCAGCATTTT
CDR3: CASRRARNQPQHF

size: NA
D: TRBD1
J: TRBJ1-5
V: TRBV7-9
DNA: TGTGCCAGCAGCTTAGTGGGACAGGGGGAGACTAGTTGGAATCAGCCCCAGCATTTT
CDR3: CASSLVGQGETSWNQPQHF

size: NA
D: TRBD1
J: TRBJ1-5
V: TRBV28
DNA: TGTGCCAGCACGATGGGACAGTATAGCAATCAGCCCCAGCATTTT
CDR3: CASTMGQYSNQPQHF

size: NA
D: NA
J: TRBJ1-1
V: TRBV7-2
DNA: TGTGCCAGCAGCTTAGCGGCCGGTACAGCCTACACTGAAGCTTTCTTT
CDR3: CASSLAAGTAYTEAFF

size: NA
D: TRBD2
J: TRBJ2-2
V: TRBV18
DNA: TGTGCCAGCTCACCCCGACTAGCGGGAGCGGACACCGGGGAGCTGTTTTTT
CDR3: CASSPRLAGADTGELFF

size: NA
D: NA
J: TRBJ1-4
V: TRBV5-1
DNA: TGCGCCAGCAGCTTGGTTGCGGGGGCTAATGAAAAACTGTTTTTT
CDR3: CASSLVAGANEKLFF

size: NA
D: NA
J: TRBJ2-1
V: TRBV10-2
DNA: TGCGCCAGCAGCCACCGACAGTACAATGAGCAGTTCTTC
CDR3: CASSHRQYNEQFF

size: NA
D: TRBD1
J: TRBJ2-7
V: TRBV13
DNA: TGTGCCAGCAGCTTCGACAGGGTCGAGCAGTACTTC
CDR3: CASSFDRVEQYF

size: NA
D: TRBD1
J: TRBJ2-1
V: TRBV7-6
DNA: TGTGCCAGCAGCTCGCAGCCGACAGGGTTTGGATCCTACAATGAGCAGTTCTTC
CDR3: CASSSQPTGFGSYNEQFF

size: many
D: TRBD1
J: TRBJ2-7
V: TRBV3-1/TRBV3-2
DNA: TGTGCCAGCAGCCAAGGCGGGACAGGAGGATACGAGCAGTACTTC
CDR3: CASSQGGTGGYEQYF

size: NA
D: NA
J: TRBJ2-1
V: TRBV3-1/TRBV3-2
DNA: TGTGCCAGCAGCCAAGAGGGGCACAATGAGCAGTTCTTC
CDR3: CASSQEGHNEQFF

size: NA
D: NA
J: TRBJ2-2
V: TRBV27
DNA: TGTGCCAGCAGTTATCAGGGAACCGGGGAGCTGTTTTTT
CDR3: CASSYQGTGELFF

size: NA
D: TRBD1
J: TRBJ2-5
V: TRBV28
DNA: TGTGCCAGCAGTTCGTCCGGGACAGGGGGAGAGACCCAGTACTTC
CDR3: CASSSSGTGGETQYF

size: NA
D: TRBD2
J: TRBJ2-7
V: TRBV27
DNA: TGTGCCAGCAGTCCCCTCGGGGGGGCAGCTCGCCACGAGCAGTACTTC
CDR3: CASSPLGGAARHEQYF

size: NA
D: TRBD1
J: TRBJ1-1
V: TRBV19
DNA: TGTGCCAGTTCGGACAGGGCCTCTCCTGCTTTCTTT
CDR3: CASSDRASPAFF

size: NA
D: TRBD2
J: TRBJ2-4
V: TRBV6-5
DNA: TGTGCCAGCAGCAGGGTAGCGGGAGTTAGGGACATTCAGTACTTC
CDR3: CASSRVAGVRDIQYF

size: NA
D: NA
J: TRBJ1-3
V: TRBV4-3
DNA: TGCGCCAGCAGCCAAGAGCGGGGGGCGAAGCGAAACACCATATATTTT
CDR3: CASSQERGAKRNTIYF

size: NA
D: NA
J: TRBJ2-7
V: TRBV7-9
DNA: TGTGCCAGCACCCCCGGGAACTCCTACGAGCAGTACTTC
CDR3: CASTPGNSYEQYF

size: NA
D: TRBD2
J: TRBJ2-3
V: TRBV2
DNA: TGTGCCAGCCCCGATTCGGGACTAGCGGGATCCACAGATACGCAGTATTTT
CDR3: CASPDSGLAGSTDTQYF

size: once
D: NA
J: TRBJ2-7
V: TRBV28
DNA: TGTGCCAGCAGGGGGACATTCTCCTACGAGCAGTACTTC
CDR3: CASRGTFSYEQYF

size: NA
D: TRBD1
J: TRBJ1-5
V: TRBV7-8
DNA: TGTGCCAGCAGCTTAGGGGGACAGGAGAACAATCAGCCCCAGCATTTT
CDR3: CASSLGGQENNQPQHF

size: NA
D: NA
J: TRBJ1-2
V: TRBV6-5
DNA: TGTGCCAGTCACGGTCCTAACTATGGCTACACCTTC
CDR3: CASHGPNYGYTF

size: NA
D: TRBD2
J: TRBJ2-1
V: TRBV30
DNA: TGTGCCTGGAGCGGCGGGAGGGCCGACAGGTCCTACAATGAGCAGTTCTTC
CDR3: CAWSGGRADRSYNEQFF

size: NA
D: NA
J: TRBJ2-5
V: TRBV19
DNA: TGTGCCAGTAGTGCCGCACCACAGGGACCGAGGATCCACGAGACCCAGTACTTC
CDR3: CASSAAPQGPRIHETQYF

size: once
D: TRBD1
J: TRBJ2-7
V: TRBV18
DNA: TGTGCCAGCTCACCAGACGACAGGGCGGACCCCTACGAGCAGTACTTC
CDR3: CASSPDDRADPYEQYF